The rows below give T cell receptor beta chains drawn from one sample of a study of cytomegalovirus exposure and HLA in healthy donors. This table comes from immunoSEQ multiplex PCR, and its TCRdb copy is limited to in-frame clones, with some not included. The table has around 200,000 clones, 75% to 90% seen once; the top ten hold more than 0.25%. The sample was PBMCs. These receptors all stem from a woman in her twenties or thirties in good health and CMV-seronegative. CDR3s include the opening cysteine and the closing phenylalanine or tryptophan. D genes are given only for firm matches. Clone size appears in some rows only: once, few, many, or a class for an expanded clone.

d_call	clone_size	v_call	j_call	cdr3_aa	cdr3_nt
.	.	TRBV10-1	TRBJ2-7	CASSQSSNYEQYF	TGCGCCAGCAGCCAATCGTCCAATTACGAGCAGTACTTC
.	.	TRBV2	TRBJ2-1	CASSDSDYYNEQFF	TGTGCCAGCAGTGATAGCGACTACTACAATGAGCAGTTCTTC
.	.	TRBV19	TRBJ2-2	CASSIFRPRNTGELFF	TGTGCCAGTAGTATCTTCAGGCCGCGGAACACCGGGGAGCTGTTTTTT
.	.	TRBV9	TRBJ2-3	CASSGGFRGYTDTQYF	TGTGCCAGCAGCGGTGGGTTCCGGGGGTACACAGATACGCAGTATTTT
TRBD2	.	TRBV7-3	TRBJ2-5	CASSLRGGLQETQYF	TGTGCCAGCAGCTTACGGGGGGGCCTACAAGAGACCCAGTACTTC
TRBD2	.	TRBV7-2	TRBJ2-2	CASSTWAGGPVGELFF	TGTGCCAGCAGCACATGGGCGGGAGGGCCGGTCGGGGAGCTGTTTTTT
TRBD1	.	TRBV11-3	TRBJ2-3	CASSPDRGRSDTQYF	TGTGCCAGCAGCCCGGACAGGGGGCGATCAGATACGCAGTATTTT
.	.	TRBV5-1	TRBJ2-1	CASTLAGPSYNEQFF	TGCGCCAGCACCCTTGCGGGGCCCTCCTACAATGAGCAGTTCTTC
.	.	TRBV15	TRBJ2-5	CATSRDPRETQYF	TGTGCCACCAGCAGAGATCCGCGGGAGACCCAGTACTTC
.	.	TRBV27	TRBJ1-1	CATGEGWHTEAFF	TGTGCCACGGGGGAGGGATGGCACACTGAAGCTTTCTTT
TRBD1	.	TRBV6-5	TRBJ2-5	CASSYSQGRETQYF	TGTGCCAGCAGTTACTCACAGGGGAGAGAGACCCAGTACTTC
TRBD1	once	TRBV5-1	TRBJ1-2	CASSLAGTARGGYTF	TGCGCCAGCAGCTTGGCCGGGACAGCTCGGGGCGGCTACACCTTC
.	.	TRBV5-1	TRBJ2-7	CASSVGQPYEQYF	TGCGCCAGCAGCGTGGGACAACCCTACGAGCAGTACTTC
TRBD1	.	TRBV27	TRBJ1-5	CASSWSGQGHQPQHF	TGTGCCAGCAGCTGGTCGGGACAGGGTCATCAGCCCCAGCATTTT
TRBD2	.	TRBV5-6	TRBJ2-5	CASSPGLAGQETQYF	TGTGCCAGCAGCCCCGGACTAGCGGGGCAAGAGACCCAGTACTTC
TRBD1	.	TRBV19	TRBJ1-2	CASSISGQIGYTF	TGTGCCAGTAGTATATCGGGACAGATCGGCTACACCTTC
.	.	TRBV5-6	TRBJ1-1	CASSLVFREETEAFF	TGTGCCAGCAGCTTGGTGTTCAGGGAGGAGACTGAAGCTTTCTTT
TRBD2	.	TRBV5-1	TRBJ2-1	CASSLALAGGLSSYNEQFF	TGCGCCAGCAGCTTGGCCTTGGCGGGAGGGCTCTCCTCCTACAATGAGCAGTTCTTC
.	.	TRBV6-6	TRBJ2-7	CASSYTGEEQYF	TGTGCCAGCAGTTATACGGGGGAGGAGCAGTACTTC
.	.	TRBV28	TRBJ1-1	CASSLGLRDTEAFF	TGTGCCAGCAGTTTGGGACTCAGGGACACTGAAGCTTTCTTT
TRBD2	.	TRBV14	TRBJ2-1	CASSQEKTSRFYNEQFF	TGTGCCAGCAGCCAAGAAAAGACTAGCCGATTCTACAATGAGCAGTTCTTC
.	once	TRBV11-2	TRBJ2-7	CASSFGSLSSYEQYF	TGTGCCAGCAGCTTCGGGTCCCTAAGCTCCTACGAGCAGTACTTC
TRBD1	.	TRBV6-1	TRBJ2-1	CASSEGGTGGYNEQFF	TGTGCCAGCAGTGAAGGAGGGACAGGGGGGTACAATGAGCAGTTCTTC
TRBD1	.	TRBV10-3	TRBJ1-6	CAISERQGYNSPLHF	TGTGCCATCAGTGAGCGACAGGGCTATAATTCACCCCTCCACTTT